This T cell receptor beta chain originates from a study of blood T cell repertoires in COVID-19. CDR3 length: 15 residues. Germline assignment: CDR1 SEHNR and CDR2 FQNEAQ (reference sequence). V lost 2 bases, J lost 7 bases, and 5 bases stayed unmatched. The repertoire was sequenced with immunoSEQ multiplex PCR; TCRdb's copy has only in-frame clones and lacks some. The data show around 150,000 clones, with about 80% seen just once and roughly 2.2% held by the top ten. The V gene is TRBV7-9, the J gene TRBJ1-6; 7 bases are shared with TRBD1. This clonotype originated in a man in his sixties or seventies with acute or convalescent COVID-19. Material for sequencing was peripheral blood. CDR3 sequence: CASSLLGGLNSPLHF. CDR3 nucleotide sequence: TGTGCCAGCAGCTTACTAGGGGGCCTCAATTCACCCCTCCACTTT.